This entry features one TCR beta chain sequence. Trimming left V 2 bases short and J 3 bases short, with 10 bases between. This CDR3 spans 14 amino acids. Germline CDR1 LNHDA, CDR2 SQIVND (reference sequence). The entry originates in a study of blood T cell repertoires in COVID-19. In the study overall: The samples span acute and convalescent COVID-19 from the United States, Italy and Spain. PBMCs, B-cell-depleted T cells, or T cells provided the cDNA or gDNA that made up the material.

As processed by the authors: Estimation of nucleated cell counts was performed using reference gene primer amplification. Profiling relied on immunoSEQ multiplex PCR, and the TCRdb table lists in-frame clones only, not all of them. From that table come the V and J calls and clone size; the DNA was used to work out D and trimming. In the table there are under 300,000 clones, over 75% of which are singletons. The chain combines TRBV19 with TRBJ1-2; possibly TRBD1 for D (6 bases). The origin of this receptor is a man between 25 and 39 years old who had recovered from COVID-19. Source material: peripheral blood. The CDR3 bases are TGTGCCAGTAGTATATCAGGGGCGGACTATGGCTACACCTTC. Translating gives CASSISGADYGYTF.